A single TCR beta chain is shown here with its context. Its antigen has not been determined. Base qualities are not recorded, but no much larger clone differs from it by a single base. The record originates from a study of T cell changes during pregnancy in multiple sclerosis (dated by TCRdb to between 2018 and 2021). About the full investigation: Changes in the T cell repertoire over the course of pregnancy were examined in this study in women with multiple sclerosis.

Library method: the immunoSEQ multiplex PCR assay. TCRdb took over this immuneACCESS table, retaining in-frame rearrangements with V and J assigned. Such tables are incomplete; in checked studies, under half of the missing clones stem from an unresolved V gene, and the remainder is unexplained. This sample comprises about 44,000 clones, more than 90% of them detected only once. The top ten clones comprise 0.67% of the sample. The CDR3 contains 15 residues, cysteine and phenylalanine counted. The entry retains the CDR3 DNA only, 45 bases that are in frame from base 1. V is pared back by 4 bases and J by 4 bases, with 14 bases lying between the germline termini. The CDR1 and CDR2 encoded by the germline V gene are SGHTA and FQGNSA.

This chain joins TRBV7-2 to TRBJ2-1; a weak D assignment points to TRBD2 (6 bases agree). Sequenced material: CD4+ T cells from peripheral blood mononuclear cells, taken in the first trimester of pregnancy. This TCR was recovered from a female donor with multiple sclerosis, enrolled in a pregnancy study. The sequenced DNA: TGTGCCAGCAGCTCGGCTAGCGTGAGTTACAATGAGCAGTTCTTC. Translation gives CASSSASVSYNEQFF.